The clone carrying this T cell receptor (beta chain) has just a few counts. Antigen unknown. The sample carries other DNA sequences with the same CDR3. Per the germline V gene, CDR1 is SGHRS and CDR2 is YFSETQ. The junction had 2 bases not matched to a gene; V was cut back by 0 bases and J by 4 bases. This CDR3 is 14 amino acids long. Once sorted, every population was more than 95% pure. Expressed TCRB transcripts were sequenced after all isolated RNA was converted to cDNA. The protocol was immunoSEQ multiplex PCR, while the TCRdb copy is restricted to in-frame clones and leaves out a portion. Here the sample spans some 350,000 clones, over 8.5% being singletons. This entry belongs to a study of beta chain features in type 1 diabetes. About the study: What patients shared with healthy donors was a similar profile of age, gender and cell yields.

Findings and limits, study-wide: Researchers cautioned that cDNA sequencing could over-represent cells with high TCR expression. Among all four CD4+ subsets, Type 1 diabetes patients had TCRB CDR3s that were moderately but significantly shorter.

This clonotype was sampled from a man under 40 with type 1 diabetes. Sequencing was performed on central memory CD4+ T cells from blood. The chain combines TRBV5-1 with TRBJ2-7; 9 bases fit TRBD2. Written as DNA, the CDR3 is TGCGCCAGCAGCTTGGGTAGCGGGAGTTACGAGCAGTACTTC. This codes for CASSLGSGSYEQYF.